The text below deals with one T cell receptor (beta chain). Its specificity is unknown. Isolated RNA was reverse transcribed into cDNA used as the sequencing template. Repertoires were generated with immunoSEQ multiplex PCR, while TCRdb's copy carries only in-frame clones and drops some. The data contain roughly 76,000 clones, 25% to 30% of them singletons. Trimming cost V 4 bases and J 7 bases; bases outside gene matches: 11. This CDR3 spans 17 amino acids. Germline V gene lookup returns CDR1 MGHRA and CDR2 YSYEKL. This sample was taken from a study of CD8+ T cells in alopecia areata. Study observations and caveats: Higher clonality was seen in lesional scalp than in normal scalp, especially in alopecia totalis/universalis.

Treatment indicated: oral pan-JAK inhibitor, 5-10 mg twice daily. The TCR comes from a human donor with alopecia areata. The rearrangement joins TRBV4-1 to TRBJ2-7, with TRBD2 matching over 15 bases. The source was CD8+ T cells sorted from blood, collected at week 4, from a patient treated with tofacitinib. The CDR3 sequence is CASSLGLAGGGPGEQYF. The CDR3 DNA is TGCGCCAGCAGCCTGGGACTAGCGGGAGGAGGGCCTGGGGAGCAGTACTTC.